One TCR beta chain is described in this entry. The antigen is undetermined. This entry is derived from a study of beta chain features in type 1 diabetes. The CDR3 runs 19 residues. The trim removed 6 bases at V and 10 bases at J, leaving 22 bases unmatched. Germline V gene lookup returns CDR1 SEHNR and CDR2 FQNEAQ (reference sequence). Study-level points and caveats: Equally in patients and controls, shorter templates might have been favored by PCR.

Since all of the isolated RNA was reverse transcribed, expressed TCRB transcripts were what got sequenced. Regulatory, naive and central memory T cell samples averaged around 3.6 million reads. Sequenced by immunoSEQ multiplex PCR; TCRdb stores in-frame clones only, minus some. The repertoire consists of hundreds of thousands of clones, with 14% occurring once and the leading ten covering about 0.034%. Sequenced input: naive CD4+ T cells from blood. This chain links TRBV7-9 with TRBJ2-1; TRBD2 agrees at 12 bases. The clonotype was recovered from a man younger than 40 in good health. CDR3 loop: CASSTAQTSGGPPLREQFF. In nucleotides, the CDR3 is TGTGCCAGCAGTACAGCACAGACTAGCGGGGGACCCCCTCTGCGAGAGCAGTTCTTC.